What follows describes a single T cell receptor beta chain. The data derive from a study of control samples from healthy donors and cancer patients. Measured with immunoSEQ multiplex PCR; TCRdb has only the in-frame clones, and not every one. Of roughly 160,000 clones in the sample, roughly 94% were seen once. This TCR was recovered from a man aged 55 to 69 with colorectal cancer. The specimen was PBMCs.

The CDR3 DNA follows: TGTGCCTGGAGAAACCAGGATATCTATGGCTACACCTTC. Protein product: CAWRNQDIYGYTF. The chain employs TRBV30 and TRBJ1-2; D unresolved. The CDR3 consists of 13 residues. Germline values: CDR1 GTSNPN, CDR2 SVGIG (reference sequence). V lost 3 bases and J 4 bases, leaving 12 bases between the germline ends. Full variable domain (missing parts from reference TRBV30 and TRBJ1-2): SQTIHQWPATLVQPVGSPLSLECTVEGTSNPNLYWYRQAAGRGLQLLFYSVGIGQISSEVPQNLSASRPQDRQFILSSKKLLLSDSGFYLCAWRNQDIYGYTFGSGTRLTVV.